This T cell receptor (beta chain) is drawn from a study of monozygotic twins with inflammatory bowel disease. Study-wide results and limits: Healthy twins shared more clonotypes with others than IBD patients, most markedly active ones. Treatment differences in immunosuppression may have added variability to the repertoires of patients.

As for this clonotype: Its antigen is currently unknown.

CDR3 length: 16 residues. CDR1 is KGHDR and CDR2 is SFDVKD in the germline V gene. No DNA is given; TCRdb re-called the 5' RACE reads and lists each CDR3 protein once. This sample's table has some 300,000 distinct CDR3 sequences. The specimen was blood. The rearrangement links TRBV24-1 to TRBJ2-1; TCRdb selects TRBD2, and the lack of DNA leaves this call unchecked. The source of this sequence is a human donor with ulcerative colitis or Crohn's disease, or a healthy co-twin of an affected twin (not recorded which). The CDR3 sequence: CATSHGGRSAYNEQFF.